One sample yielded the 6 T cell receptor beta chains listed below, sequenced in a study of cytomegalovirus exposure and HLA in healthy donors. The PCR had 60 Vbeta and 13 Jbeta primers. The method was immunoSEQ multiplex PCR; TCRdb's version includes in-frame clones alone and lacks a portion of them. The table lists tens of thousands of clones, approximately 70% of them singletons. The sequencing input was PBMCs. These receptors were taken from a man aged 40-49 years in good health and CMV-seropositive.

This clone was observed a few times. V gene TRBV19 combines with J gene TRBJ1-1, with TRBD1 matching 7 bases. The CDR3 is made up of 15 amino acids. V lost 5 bases, J lost 6 bases, and 12 bases stayed unmatched. The germline CDR1 and CDR2 sequences are LNHDA and SQIVND (reference sequence). CDR3: CASSPMTGSMAEAFF. CDR3 nucleotides: TGTGCCAGTAGTCCAATGACAGGGTCGATGGCTGAAGCTTTCTTT. The whole variable domain, remainder taken from reference TRBV19 and TRBJ1-1, is DGGITQSPKYLFRKEGQNVTLSCEQNLNHDAMYWYRQDPGQGLRLIYYSQIVNDFQKGDIAEGYSVSREKKESFPLTVTSAQKNPTAFYLCASSPMTGSMAEAFFGQGTRLTVV.

V usage is TRBV18 and J usage is TRBJ2-4; D is perhaps TRBD2 (6 bases). This CDR3 contains 15 residues. The V gene lost 0 bases and the J gene lost 8 bases, with 14 bases spanning the gap. CDR1 KGHSH and CDR2 LQKENI come from the germline V gene. The CDR3 loop reads CASSPPASWGDIQYF. The CDR3 DNA sequence: TGTGCCAGCTCACCACCGGCAAGTTGGGGGGACATTCAGTACTTC.

This chain connects TRBV28 to TRBJ2-5; a possible D gene is TRBD2 (5 bases). CDR3 length: 14 residues. Germline CDR1 reads MDHEN; CDR2 reads SYDVKM. V dropped 5 bases and J dropped 3 bases, with 13 bases sitting between them. The CDR3 DNA is TGTGCCAGCAGTGAGAGGGCTGGCAAAGAGACCCAGTACTTC. Its translation is CASSERAGKETQYF.

This chain links TRBV5-4 with TRBJ1-1; TRBD1 matches 8 bases. V dropped 0 bases and J dropped 7; count of bases not matched to a gene: 11. The CDR3 is 16 amino acids. Germline lookup yields CDR1 SGHNT and CDR2 YYREEE (reference sequence). The CDR3 spells CASSLGGQGAIGEAFF. CDR3 DNA sequence: TGTGCCAGCAGCTTGGGGGGGCAGGGGGCAATTGGTGAAGCTTTCTTT.

The V call is TRBV7-9, the J call TRBJ2-7; 9 bases are shared with TRBD1. The CDR3 loop spans 16 amino acids. CDR1 is SEHNR and CDR2 is FQNEAQ in the germline V gene (reference sequence). Trimming cost V 5 bases and J 3 bases; bases outside gene matches: 11. In DNA form, the CDR3 reads TGTGCCAGCAGCCGACATCCGGGACAGGGAGACTACGAGCAGTACTTC. Translation: CASSRHPGQGDYEQYF.

This clone has a single count. The chain employs TRBV29-1 and TRBJ2-3, with D unclear. The CDR3 consists of 13 residues. Trimming removed 2 bases at V and 2 bases at J, with 8 bases between. Germline CDR1 SQVTM, CDR2 ANQGSEA. The CDR3 spells CSVETRFTDTQYF. The CDR3, as DNA: TGCAGCGTTGAAACGCGATTCACAGATACGCAGTATTTT.